This record covers a single T cell receptor (beta chain). Its antigen target is currently unknown. Per-base qualities were not stored, and no clone one base away is much larger. Library creation used 5' RACE. TCRdb shows the sequencer as Illumina HiSeq 2500. The second PCR ran for about 6 to 12 cycles and used a J-beta primer mix along with a sample-barcoded 5' primer. A template-switch 5' adaptor carrying 12 random nucleotides introduced a unique molecular identifier onto each TCR beta cDNA molecule. Each sample yielded at least 2.5 million CDR3-containing paired-end reads. First-strand cDNA synthesis was performed from all RNA using the Mint cDNA synthesis kit, with priming by a TRBC-specific oligonucleotide. Following uracil-DNA glycosylase treatment, a first 18-cycle PCR with universal primers M1SS and BC2_uni_R was performed on all cDNA. Processing in the source paper ran as follows. For normalization, 1 million high-quality reads were randomly selected from each sample, with every read carrying a distinct molecular identifier. Reads sharing molecular identifiers were discarded rather than binned into consensus sequences. MiTCR, set to a Q25 quality threshold and the strictest error-elimination algorithm, was used for CDR3 identification, clonotype clustering and error correction. Lower-bound total TCR beta diversity was estimated with a nonparametric unseen species model using Euler transformation. TCRdb took the public reads, trimmed them with fastp at Q25, ran MiXCR for clone calling and kept in-frame beta chains. Records with the same CDR3 protein are collapsed into one entry carrying the most frequent genes and DNA. TCRdb's processing, not the authors' own work, is the source of the V and J calls. The sample table holds roughly 1,300,000 distinct CDR3 sequences, of which approximately 63% were seen once. Approximately 7% of the sample comes from the top ten.

The roughly 39 donors, aged about 6 to 100 years, were systemically healthy Caucasian individuals from Russia. Each donor gave 8.5 to 10 milliliters of peripheral blood, collected into EDTA-treated Vacutainer tubes. PBMCs were isolated by Ficoll-Paque density-gradient centrifugation, with at least 6 million obtained per sample. Trizol reagent was used to extract total RNA from the PBMCs, yielding at least 6 micrograms per sample. Naive CD45RAhigh/CD27high T cell percentages were measured by flow cytometry on a PBMC aliquot from every donor. The sample originates from a study of blood T cells in healthy people across ages (dated by TCRdb to between 2015 and 2016). Some background on the complete study: In model experiments, template switching captured about one uniquely barcoded TCR beta cDNA molecule for every two T cells. To avoid experimental bias, donors of different ages were spread randomly across the sequencing lanes. Age-related changes in TCR beta repertoire diversity were measured in the study by deep sequencing normalized with unique cDNA molecular identifiers. The study analyzed two additional independent replicas of 1 million unique cDNA reads from the same blood draw for two donors, one aged 18 to 30 and one aged 80 or older. Four age groups were formed from the donors: young (average 16 years), middle-aged (around 41), aged (under 70) and long-lived (more than 75).

The full study reports these points: Total diversity estimates from one million sequenced T cells were considered lower bounds and underestimates. Because the CMV infection status of the donors was unknown, age-related changes in expanded clonotypes may potentially have been confounded. Observed TCR beta diversity per million T cells fell roughly linearly with age, and a significant reduction was already apparent by age roughly 41. Conclusive comparison of naive and antigen-experienced compartments was prevented by the profiling of bulk unsorted PBMCs. The long-lived group showed more naive CD4+ T cells, fewer expanded clones and increased TCR diversity than the aged group, suggesting age selection. The percentage of naive T cells measured by flow cytometry correlated strongly with observed TCR beta diversity.

A distance of 13 bases separates the germline ends of V and J, which lose 0 bases and 10 bases respectively. The germline V gene (reference sequence) gives CDR1 as DFQATT and CDR2 as SNEGSKA. From cysteine to phenylalanine, the CDR3 is 13 amino acids long. CDR3 DNA is the only sequence kept; it has 39 bases, read in frame from the first base. The sequence was obtained from a man between 18 and 35 years old in good health. The chain was built from TRBV20-1 and TRBJ2-1, with the D gene not confidently named. Sequencing input: blood. The CDR3 is CSARDSLVWEQFF. DNA sequence: TGCAGTGCTAGAGATTCCCTCGTATGGGAGCAGTTCTTC.